This is a list of T cell receptor beta chains from one sample in a study of Ad26.COV2.S vaccination and SARS-CoV-2 variants. Profiling relied on immunoSEQ multiplex PCR, and the TCRdb table lists in-frame clones only, not all of them. The sample carries around 420,000 clones, around 89% recorded once. Sequences were derived from peripheral blood, sampled in a trial of Ad26.COV2.S vaccine versus placebo. These receptors came from a person aged 18-60 years who received the Ad26.COV2.S COVID-19 vaccine or a placebo. The CDR3 runs from the conserved cysteine through the conserved F or W. The order of the fields is D gene, V gene, clone size, J gene, CDR3 protein, CDR3 DNA. D genes are given only for firm matches. Clone size is stated in some rows and not others, as once, few, many or a class when expanded.

d_call: NA
v_call: TRBV24-1
clone_size: NA
j_call: TRBJ2-2
cdr3_aa: CATSPGVIGELFF
cdr3_nt: TGTGCCACCAGTCCGGGGGTGATCGGGGAGCTGTTTTTT

d_call: NA
v_call: TRBV2
clone_size: NA
j_call: TRBJ2-5
cdr3_aa: CASSGQGLQETQYF
cdr3_nt: TGTGCCAGCAGTGGCCAGGGGCTCCAAGAGACCCAGTACTTC

d_call: NA
v_call: TRBV11-2
clone_size: NA
j_call: TRBJ2-1
cdr3_aa: CASSPGERAGDEQFF
cdr3_nt: TGTGCCAGCAGCCCAGGGGAAAGGGCCGGCGATGAGCAGTTCTTC

d_call: NA
v_call: TRBV27
clone_size: NA
j_call: TRBJ2-7
cdr3_aa: CASSLRGPYEQYF
cdr3_nt: TGTGCCAGCAGTCTGAGGGGCCCTTACGAGCAGTACTTC

d_call: NA
v_call: TRBV6-1
clone_size: NA
j_call: TRBJ1-1
cdr3_aa: CASSEGAGMGAEAFF
cdr3_nt: TGTGCCAGCAGTGAGGGTGCGGGAATGGGGGCTGAAGCTTTCTTT

d_call: TRBD2
v_call: TRBV5-4
clone_size: NA
j_call: TRBJ2-5
cdr3_aa: CASSEGLAGVQETQYF
cdr3_nt: TGTGCCAGCAGCGAGGGACTAGCGGGGGTTCAAGAGACCCAGTACTTC

d_call: NA
v_call: TRBV28
clone_size: NA
j_call: TRBJ2-7
cdr3_aa: CASREGTDEQYF
cdr3_nt: TGTGCCAGCAGGGAGGGGACAGATGAGCAGTACTTC

d_call: TRBD1
v_call: TRBV19
clone_size: NA
j_call: TRBJ1-6
cdr3_aa: CASSKRDSGTNNSPLHF
cdr3_nt: TGTGCCAGTAGTAAAAGGGACAGCGGGACTAATAATTCACCCCTCCACTTT

d_call: TRBD1
v_call: TRBV24-1
clone_size: NA
j_call: TRBJ2-3
cdr3_aa: CATSDLLGQGDTQYF
cdr3_nt: TGTGCCACCAGTGATTTGCTGGGACAGGGGGATACGCAGTATTTT

d_call: TRBD1
v_call: TRBV2
clone_size: NA
j_call: TRBJ1-6
cdr3_aa: CASSDPGQGNSPLHF
cdr3_nt: TGTGCCAGCAGTGACCCGGGACAGGGTAATTCACCCCTCCACTTT

d_call: NA
v_call: TRBV11-2
clone_size: NA
j_call: TRBJ2-7
cdr3_aa: CASNHAHEQYF
cdr3_nt: TGTGCCAGCAACCATGCCCACGAGCAGTACTTC

d_call: TRBD1
v_call: TRBV19
clone_size: NA
j_call: TRBJ2-4
cdr3_aa: CASTPPLAGGKNIQYF
cdr3_nt: TGTGCCAGTACCCCTCCCCTGGCAGGGGGCAAAAACATTCAGTACTTC

d_call: NA
v_call: TRBV5-1
clone_size: NA
j_call: TRBJ2-7
cdr3_aa: CASSLGDGGAIF
cdr3_nt: TGCGCCAGCAGTTTAGGGGACGGAGGGGCCATCTTC

d_call: NA
v_call: TRBV19
clone_size: NA
j_call: TRBJ1-2
cdr3_aa: CASSIRDAYDGGYTF
cdr3_nt: TGTGCCAGTAGTATCCGGGACGCGTATGATGGGGGCTACACCTTC

d_call: TRBD1
v_call: TRBV30
clone_size: NA
j_call: TRBJ2-1
cdr3_aa: CAWSGTGLSYEQFF
cdr3_nt: TGTGCCTGGAGTGGGACAGGGTTAAGTTATGAGCAGTTCTTC

d_call: NA
v_call: TRBV5-6
clone_size: few
j_call: TRBJ1-4
cdr3_aa: CASSLLTNEKLFF
cdr3_nt: TGTGCCAGCAGCCTACTAACTAATGAAAAACTGTTTTTT

d_call: NA
v_call: TRBV7-8
clone_size: NA
j_call: TRBJ2-7
cdr3_aa: CASSAGTSEQYF
cdr3_nt: TGTGCCAGCAGCGCCGGGACATCCGAGCAGTACTTC

d_call: NA
v_call: TRBV12-3/TRBV12-4
clone_size: NA
j_call: TRBJ2-7
cdr3_aa: CASSLYPPEQYF
cdr3_nt: TGTGCCAGCAGTTTGTACCCCCCCGAGCAGTACTTC

d_call: TRBD1
v_call: TRBV28
clone_size: once
j_call: TRBJ2-3
cdr3_aa: CASSVTGGADTQYF
cdr3_nt: TGTGCCAGCAGTGTCACAGGGGGCGCAGATACGCAGTATTTT

d_call: TRBD1
v_call: TRBV27
clone_size: NA
j_call: TRBJ2-4
cdr3_aa: CASSYTGGPIEAKNIQYF
cdr3_nt: TGTGCCAGCAGTTACACAGGGGGCCCTATAGAAGCCAAAAACATTCAGTACTTC

d_call: NA
v_call: TRBV10-3
clone_size: NA
j_call: TRBJ1-5
cdr3_aa: CAIARTATNQPQHF
cdr3_nt: TGTGCCATCGCCCGGACAGCGACCAATCAGCCCCAGCATTTT

d_call: TRBD2
v_call: TRBV4-3
clone_size: NA
j_call: TRBJ2-3
cdr3_aa: CASSQELAGGTDTQYF
cdr3_nt: TGCGCCAGCAGCCAAGAGCTAGCGGGGGGAACAGATACGCAGTATTTT

d_call: NA
v_call: TRBV6-6
clone_size: NA
j_call: TRBJ2-7
cdr3_aa: CASSYSGQTKKGEQYF
cdr3_nt: TGTGCCAGCAGTTACTCCGGTCAGACCAAGAAGGGGGAGCAGTACTTC

d_call: NA
v_call: TRBV5-1
clone_size: few
j_call: TRBJ2-3
cdr3_aa: CASSANTDTQYF
cdr3_nt: TGCGCCAGCAGCGCTAACACAGATACGCAGTATTTT

d_call: TRBD1
v_call: TRBV4-3
clone_size: NA
j_call: TRBJ1-2
cdr3_aa: CASSQSVTGQSYGYTF
cdr3_nt: TGCGCCAGCAGCCAATCGGTAACGGGACAGAGCTATGGCTACACCTTC

d_call: TRBD1
v_call: TRBV7-9
clone_size: NA
j_call: TRBJ2-5
cdr3_aa: CASSLGAPGQSQETQYF
cdr3_nt: TGTGCCAGCAGCTTAGGGGCCCCGGGACAGAGCCAAGAGACCCAGTACTTC

d_call: NA
v_call: TRBV5-1
clone_size: NA
j_call: TRBJ2-3
cdr3_aa: CASSLAGDRGSKVYF
cdr3_nt: TGCGCCAGCAGCTTGGCCGGGGACCGCGGCTCTAAGGTTTATTTT

d_call: TRBD1
v_call: TRBV3-1/TRBV3-2
clone_size: NA
j_call: TRBJ2-1
cdr3_aa: CASSLGTGTHDEQFF
cdr3_nt: TGTGCCAGCAGCCTAGGGACAGGGACTCATGATGAGCAGTTCTTC

d_call: TRBD1
v_call: TRBV28
clone_size: NA
j_call: TRBJ2-7
cdr3_aa: CASSLFGTGPSEQYF
cdr3_nt: TGTGCCAGCAGTTTATTCGGGACAGGGCCCAGCGAGCAGTACTTC

d_call: TRBD2
v_call: TRBV4-1
clone_size: NA
j_call: TRBJ2-1
cdr3_aa: CASSHSLGEGRDNEQFF
cdr3_nt: TGCGCCAGCAGCCACTCCTTGGGGGAGGGAAGGGACAATGAGCAGTTCTTC

d_call: NA
v_call: TRBV4-2
clone_size: NA
j_call: TRBJ2-1
cdr3_aa: CASSQRSWGPNEQFF
cdr3_nt: TGTGCCAGCAGCCAACGTTCTTGGGGCCCGAATGAGCAGTTCTTC

d_call: TRBD2
v_call: TRBV29-1
clone_size: NA
j_call: TRBJ2-1
cdr3_aa: CSVGTSGLSYNEQFF
cdr3_nt: TGCAGCGTGGGGACTAGCGGGCTATCCTACAATGAGCAGTTCTTC

d_call: NA
v_call: TRBV6-5
clone_size: once
j_call: TRBJ2-7
cdr3_aa: CASSREGSGDYEQYF
cdr3_nt: TGTGCCAGCAGTAGAGAGGGCTCGGGAGACTACGAGCAGTACTTC

d_call: TRBD2
v_call: TRBV5-1
clone_size: NA
j_call: TRBJ2-3
cdr3_aa: CASSPLAGLATDTQYF
cdr3_nt: TGCGCCAGCAGCCCCTTAGCGGGACTTGCCACAGATACGCAGTATTTT

d_call: NA
v_call: TRBV18
clone_size: NA
j_call: TRBJ1-1
cdr3_aa: CASSLRGGNTEAFF
cdr3_nt: TGTGCCAGCTCACTACGGGGTGGGAACACTGAAGCTTTCTTT

d_call: NA
v_call: TRBV23-1
clone_size: NA
j_call: TRBJ2-3
cdr3_aa: CASTQEQGSSSTDTQYF
cdr3_nt: TGCGCCAGCACCCAAGAACAGGGCAGCTCGAGCACAGATACGCAGTATTTT

d_call: TRBD1
v_call: TRBV6-6
clone_size: NA
j_call: TRBJ1-1
cdr3_aa: CASSYSLRTGDTEAFF
cdr3_nt: TGTGCCAGCAGTTACTCGCTCCGGACAGGGGACACTGAAGCTTTCTTT

d_call: NA
v_call: TRBV7-9
clone_size: NA
j_call: TRBJ1-3
cdr3_aa: CASTDTGNTIYF
cdr3_nt: TGTGCCAGCACCGATACTGGAAACACCATATATTTT

d_call: NA
v_call: TRBV19
clone_size: NA
j_call: TRBJ1-1
cdr3_aa: CASSTPATEAFF
cdr3_nt: TGTGCCAGTAGTACTCCGGCCACTGAAGCTTTCTTT

d_call: NA
v_call: TRBV7-2
clone_size: NA
j_call: TRBJ2-6
cdr3_aa: CASSPTPGTTGANVLTF
cdr3_nt: TGTGCCAGCAGCCCAACCCCAGGGACCACTGGGGCCAACGTCCTGACTTTC

d_call: TRBD1
v_call: TRBV28
clone_size: NA
j_call: TRBJ1-2
cdr3_aa: CASSLQGSYGYTF
cdr3_nt: TGTGCCAGCAGCTTACAGGGGAGCTATGGCTACACCTTC

d_call: TRBD1
v_call: TRBV3-1/TRBV3-2
clone_size: NA
j_call: TRBJ1-2
cdr3_aa: CASSQGALTGEVGYTF
cdr3_nt: TGTGCCAGCAGCCAAGGGGCCCTGACAGGGGAGGTTGGCTACACCTTC

d_call: TRBD1
v_call: TRBV11-2
clone_size: NA
j_call: TRBJ1-6
cdr3_aa: CASSPYPTGVDSPLHF
cdr3_nt: TGTGCCAGCAGCCCCTATCCTACAGGGGTGGATTCACCCCTCCACTTT

d_call: NA
v_call: TRBV19
clone_size: NA
j_call: TRBJ1-1
cdr3_aa: CASSITSQIEAFF
cdr3_nt: TGTGCCAGTAGTATAACGAGCCAGATTGAAGCTTTCTTT

d_call: NA
v_call: TRBV11-2
clone_size: NA
j_call: TRBJ2-2
cdr3_aa: CASSISRLNTGELFF
cdr3_nt: TGTGCCAGCAGCATTAGTAGGCTGAACACCGGGGAGCTGTTTTTT

d_call: TRBD1
v_call: TRBV6-5
clone_size: NA
j_call: TRBJ2-5
cdr3_aa: CASSYGQGAGETQYF
cdr3_nt: TGTGCCAGCAGTTACGGACAGGGGGCAGGGGAGACCCAGTACTTC

d_call: NA
v_call: TRBV25-1
clone_size: NA
j_call: TRBJ1-3
cdr3_aa: CASSAGNTIYF
cdr3_nt: TGTGCCAGCAGTGCTGGAAACACCATATATTTT

d_call: NA
v_call: TRBV7-8
clone_size: NA
j_call: TRBJ2-3
cdr3_aa: CASSLLWGSSTDTQYF
cdr3_nt: TGTGCCAGCAGCCTCCTCTGGGGGTCTAGCACAGATACGCAGTATTTT

d_call: NA
v_call: TRBV18
clone_size: NA
j_call: TRBJ1-4
cdr3_aa: CASSRALNEKLFF
cdr3_nt: TGTGCCAGCTCAAGGGCCCTTAATGAAAAACTGTTTTTT